A selection of T cell receptor beta chains follows, all from one sample in a study of shared clonotypes between healthy human individuals. TCRdb's table, derived via immunoSEQ multiplex PCR, lists solely in-frame clones and lacks some. The table has about 2.2 million clones, 93% seen once; the top ten hold over 1.5%. Material for sequencing was naive CD8+ T cells from PBMCs. The receptors here all came from a young man in good health. Some clones in this sample may be carry-over from other donors' samples. Each CDR3 is given with its conserved first and last residue. The D gene is left open where the match is weak. Part of the rows lack a size; the others show once, few, many or a class for expanded clones.

- TRBJ2-3 - TRBV27 TGTGCCAGCAGTTCCTCTGGGGCCTACACAGATACGCAGTATTTT CASSSSGAYTDTQYF
- TRBJ2-3 - TRBV7-9 TGTGCCAGCAGCTTAGCCCCCACAGATACGCAGTATTTT CASSLAPTDTQYF
- TRBJ2-7 - TRBV5-1 TGCGCCAGCAGCTTGACTACAGGGATATCCCCCTACGAGCAGTACTTC CASSLTTGISPYEQYF
TRBD1 TRBJ2-5 - TRBV28 TGTGCCAGCAGGCAGGACAGGCTACAAGAGACCCAGTACTTC CASRQDRLQETQYF
TRBD1 TRBJ1-2 - TRBV9 TGTGCCAGCAGCTCACGAACCGACAGGGGAAATGGCTACACCTTC CASSSRTDRGNGYTF
- TRBJ2-1 - TRBV15 TGTGCCACCAGCAGAGATCCCCGGGGATTTTACAATGAGCAGTTCTTC CATSRDPRGFYNEQFF
- TRBJ1-1 few TRBV29-1 TGCAGCGTTGATTTCCCCTCCAGGCTACACCTTGGGGACACTGAAGCTTTCTTT CSVDFPSRLHLGDTEAFF
- TRBJ2-2 - TRBV7-9 TGTGCCAGCAGCTTATTTAGAGAGAAGGCCGGGGAGCTGTTTTTT CASSLFREKAGELFF
TRBD2 TRBJ2-7 - TRBV29-1 TGCAGCGTTGGGGGCGGGAGGGAGTACGAGCAGTACTTC CSVGGGREYEQYF
TRBD2 TRBJ2-3 - TRBV11-2 TGTGCCAGCAGCTTAGGGGCGGGGGGACTCACAGATACGCAGTATTTT CASSLGAGGLTDTQYF
- TRBJ2-7 once TRBV4-2 TGTGCCAGCAGCCAAGAGGGCTTCTCCGGCTACGACCAGTACTTC CASSQEGFSGYDQYF
- TRBJ1-3 - TRBV4-1 TGCGCCAGCAGCCAAGATAGGGGCTCTGGAAACACCATATATTTT CASSQDRGSGNTIYF